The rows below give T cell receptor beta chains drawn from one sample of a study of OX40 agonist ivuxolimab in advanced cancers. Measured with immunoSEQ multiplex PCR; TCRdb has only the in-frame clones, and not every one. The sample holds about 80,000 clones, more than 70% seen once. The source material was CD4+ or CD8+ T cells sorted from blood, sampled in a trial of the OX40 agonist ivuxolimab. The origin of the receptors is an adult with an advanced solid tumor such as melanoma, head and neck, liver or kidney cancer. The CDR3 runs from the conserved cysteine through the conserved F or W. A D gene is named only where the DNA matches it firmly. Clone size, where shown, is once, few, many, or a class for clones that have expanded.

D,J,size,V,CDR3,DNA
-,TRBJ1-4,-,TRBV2,CASSEVGFYEKLFF,TGTGCCAGCAGTGAAGTAGGTTTTTATGAAAAACTGTTTTTT
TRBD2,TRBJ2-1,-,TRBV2,CASSEFWSGGDNEQFF,TGTGCCAGCAGTGAATTTTGGAGCGGGGGGGACAATGAGCAGTTCTTC
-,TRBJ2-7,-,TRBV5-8,CASSLGRGRWMGYEQYF,TGTGCCAGCAGCTTGGGAAGGGGTCGGTGGATGGGTTACGAGCAGTACTTC
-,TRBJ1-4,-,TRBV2,CASRRTLGGEKLFF,TGTGCCAGCCGTAGGACCTTGGGAGGTGAAAAACTGTTTTTT
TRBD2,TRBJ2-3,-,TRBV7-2,CASSLHGAGGIADTQYF,TGTGCCAGCAGCTTACACGGAGCGGGGGGGATCGCAGATACGCAGTATTTT
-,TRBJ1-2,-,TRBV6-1,CASSENGSYGYTF,TGTGCCAGCAGTGAAAACGGATCCTATGGCTACACCTTC
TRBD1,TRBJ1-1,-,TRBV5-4,CASSLEVATGEAFF,TGTGCCAGCAGCTTGGAAGTCGCAACAGGGGAGGCTTTCTTT
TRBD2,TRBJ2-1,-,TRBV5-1,CASSPGLAGGYNEQFF,TGCGCCAGCAGCCCGGGACTAGCGGGAGGGTACAATGAGCAGTTCTTC
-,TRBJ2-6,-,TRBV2,CASQLDLSGANVLTF,TGTGCCAGCCAATTGGACCTCTCTGGGGCCAACGTCCTGACTTTC
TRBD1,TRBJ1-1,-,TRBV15,CATSRGPGQGPRNTEAFF,TGTGCCACCAGCAGGGGCCCGGGACAGGGGCCTAGAAACACTGAAGCTTTCTTT
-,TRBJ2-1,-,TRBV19,CASSIGGWRIGNEQFF,TGTGCCAGTAGTATAGGGGGGTGGAGGATTGGCAATGAGCAGTTCTTC
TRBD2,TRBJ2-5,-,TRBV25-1,CASSEGRRGVAETQYF,TGTGCCAGCAGTGAGGGTCGGCGGGGGGTGGCGGAGACCCAGTACTTC
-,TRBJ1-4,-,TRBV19,CASSIGQAGNEKLFF,TGTGCCAGTAGTATAGGTCAGGCGGGGAACGAAAAACTGTTTTTT
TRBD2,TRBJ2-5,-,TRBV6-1,CASSEAGGWGRETQYF,TGTGCCAGCAGTGAAGCGGGAGGGTGGGGGAGAGAGACCCAGTACTTC
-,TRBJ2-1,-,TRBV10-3,CAISEFNEQFF,TGTGCCATCAGTGAGTTTAATGAGCAGTTCTTC
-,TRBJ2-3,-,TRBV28,CASRAASVPDTQYF,TGTGCCAGCAGAGCCGCCTCTGTCCCAGATACGCAGTATTTT
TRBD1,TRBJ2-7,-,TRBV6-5,CASRQTGFYEQYF,TGTGCCAGCAGACAGACAGGGTTCTACGAGCAGTACTTC
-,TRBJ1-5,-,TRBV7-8,CASSLIGTQPNQPQHF,TGTGCCAGCAGCTTGATAGGGACACAACCAAATCAGCCCCAGCATTTT
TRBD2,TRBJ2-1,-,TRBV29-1,CSAPRTSSYNEQFF,TGCAGCGCTCCCCGGACTAGCTCCTACAATGAGCAGTTCTTC
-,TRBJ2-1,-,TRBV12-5,CAPELDEQFF,TGTGCGCCTGAGCTGGATGAGCAGTTCTTC
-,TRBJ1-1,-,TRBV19,CASIAIDSGLHTEAFF,TGTGCCAGTATTGCTATCGACAGTGGTTTGCACACTGAAGCTTTCTTT
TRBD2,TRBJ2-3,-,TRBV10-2,CASSEWGLAGDTQYF,TGCGCCAGCAGTGAGTGGGGACTAGCGGGAGATACGCAGTATTTT
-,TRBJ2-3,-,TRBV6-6,CASSYRRQLQTDTQYF,TGTGCCAGCAGTTATCGACGACAACTTCAGACAGATACGCAGTATTTT
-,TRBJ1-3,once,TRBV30,CAWSSTGSSGNTIYF,TGTGCCTGGAGTTCCACAGGGAGCTCTGGAAACACCATATATTTT
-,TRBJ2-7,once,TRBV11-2,CASSQDEGFSYEQYF,TGTGCCAGCAGCCAAGATGAGGGGTTTTCCTACGAGCAGTACTTC
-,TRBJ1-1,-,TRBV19,CASSVDRNTEAFF,TGTGCCAGTAGTGTGGACAGGAACACTGAAGCTTTCTTT
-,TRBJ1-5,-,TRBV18,CASSPDSNQPQHF,TGTGCCAGCTCACCAGACAGCAATCAGCCCCAGCATTTT
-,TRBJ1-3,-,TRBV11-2,CASRVGSPSGNTIYF,TGTGCCAGCCGGGTGGGCTCGCCCTCTGGAAACACCATATATTTT
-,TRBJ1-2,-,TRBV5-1,CASSLEGQTYGYTF,TGCGCCAGCAGCTTGGAGGGGCAGACCTATGGCTACACCTTC
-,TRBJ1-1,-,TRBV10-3,CAISPVLDTEAFF,TGTGCCATCAGCCCCGTTCTAGACACTGAAGCTTTCTTT
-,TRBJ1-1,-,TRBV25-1,CASSEFGPADRSNTEAFF,TGTGCCAGCAGTGAATTTGGCCCGGCAGACAGATCGAACACTGAAGCTTTCTTT
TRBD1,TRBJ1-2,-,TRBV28,CASRIGTGVYGYTF,TGTGCCAGCAGGATCGGGACAGGGGTTTATGGCTACACCTTC
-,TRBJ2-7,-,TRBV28,CASSPDGTVNEQYF,TGTGCCAGCAGTCCGGACGGGACTGTTAACGAGCAGTACTTC
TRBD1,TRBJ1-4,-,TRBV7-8,CASSLDGTANEKLFF,TGTGCCAGCAGCTTAGACGGGACAGCAAATGAAAAACTGTTTTTT
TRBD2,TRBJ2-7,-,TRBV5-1,CASSLGLAGLNEQYF,TGCGCCAGCAGCCTGGGACTAGCGGGACTTAACGAGCAGTACTTC